A selection of T cell receptor beta chains follows, all from one sample in a study of cytomegalovirus exposure and HLA in healthy donors. The protocol was immunoSEQ multiplex PCR, while the TCRdb copy is restricted to in-frame clones and leaves out a portion. The sample includes around 110,000 clones, around 75% of them seen just once. Sequencing used PBMCs. The receptors were gathered from a woman between 18 and 29 years old in good health and CMV-seronegative. Each CDR3 is given with its conserved first and last residue. The D gene is left open where the match is weak. For some rows the clone size is stated as once, few or many, or as a class when expanded; others skip it.

clone size | J gene | V gene | D gene | CDR3 protein | CDR3 DNA
NA | TRBJ2-5 | TRBV10-1 | NA | CASSRETQYF | TGCGCCAGCAGTCGAGAGACCCAGTACTTC
few | TRBJ2-1 | TRBV23-1 | NA | CASSHRGHISNNEQFF | TGCGCCAGCAGTCATCGCGGCCACATATCTAACAATGAGCAGTTCTTC
NA | TRBJ1-2 | TRBV30 | TRBD1 | CAWLSLDRGANYGYTF | TGTGCCTGGCTTAGTTTGGACAGGGGGGCTAACTATGGCTACACCTTC
once | TRBJ1-1 | TRBV5-1 | NA | CASSLGFGGDTEAFF | TGCGCCAGCAGCTTGGGGTTCGGGGGGGACACTGAAGCTTTCTTT
NA | TRBJ1-1 | TRBV4-2 | NA | CASSQVGTPNTEAFF | TGTGCCAGCAGCCAAGTTGGGACACCTAACACTGAAGCTTTCTTT
NA | TRBJ2-3 | TRBV7-2 | NA | CASSAVGQPRGRTDTQYF | TGTGCCAGCAGCGCGGTGGGGCAGCCCCGAGGACGCACAGATACGCAGTATTTT
NA | TRBJ1-2 | TRBV6-1 | NA | CASRPPGGIGDGYTF | TGTGCCAGCCGACCTCCGGGGGGCATCGGTGATGGCTACACCTTC
NA | TRBJ2-2 | TRBV9 | NA | CASSVEGDTGELFF | TGTGCCAGCAGCGTAGAAGGGGACACCGGGGAGCTGTTTTTT
NA | TRBJ1-5 | TRBV20-1 | NA | CSARAGQPQHF | TGCAGTGCTAGAGCAGGTCAGCCCCAGCATTTT
few | TRBJ1-3 | TRBV19 | NA | CASSPLTGSGNTIYF | TGTGCCAGTAGTCCGCTTACAGGCTCTGGAAACACCATATATTTT
NA | TRBJ1-1 | TRBV5-6 | TRBD1 | CASSLWVTGGGTEAFF | TGTGCCAGCAGCTTGTGGGTGACAGGGGGCGGCACTGAAGCTTTCTTT
NA | TRBJ1-1 | TRBV5-1 | NA | CASSLGQWNTEAFF | TGCGCCAGCAGCTTGGGACAGTGGAACACTGAAGCTTTCTTT
NA | TRBJ1-2 | TRBV4-1 | NA | CASSQSYSPYGYTF | TGCGCCAGCAGCCAAAGCTACAGCCCCTATGGCTACACCTTC
once | TRBJ2-4 | TRBV25-1 | TRBD1 | CASSEPGQRQYF | TGTGCCAGCAGTGAACCGGGACAGCGTCAGTACTTC
NA | TRBJ2-5 | TRBV5-1 | TRBD2 | CASSPTGGPRETQYF | TGCGCCAGCAGCCCAACGGGGGGGCCTAGGGAGACCCAGTACTTC
NA | TRBJ2-7 | TRBV5-1 | TRBD2 | CASSLPGGESYEQYF | TGCGCCAGCAGCTTGCCGGGAGGAGAGTCCTACGAGCAGTACTTC